Listed here are 8 T cell receptor beta chains from one sample, sequenced in a study of cytomegalovirus exposure and HLA in healthy donors. The PCR ran on 60 Vbeta and 13 Jbeta primers. Profiled with immunoSEQ multiplex PCR; TCRdb holds only in-frame clones, not every one. The profile shows 90,000 to 150,000 clones, over 8.5% of them singletons. The specimen sequenced was PBMCs. These receptor sequences come from a woman aged 40 to 50 in good health and CMV-seropositive.

The gene calls are TRBV7-9 and TRBJ1-2; D gene unclear. Trimming removed 0 bases at V and 6 bases at J, with 8 bases between. CDR1 SEHNR and CDR2 FQNEAQ come from the germline V gene (reference sequence). The CDR3 is 13 amino acids. CDR3 nucleotides: TGTGCCAGCAGCTTAGCCTGGCGGAATGGCTACACCTTC. It encodes CASSLAWRNGYTF.

This clone was picked up a small number of times. The rearrangement uses TRBV6-4 and TRBJ2-1, with a tentative D call TRBD1 (5 bases). This CDR3 is 13 amino acids long. Trimming shortened V by 5 bases and J by 5 bases, and 10 bases separated the two germline ends. CDR1 and CDR2 (germline): MRHNA, SNTAGT. The CDR3, as DNA: TGTGCCAGCAGTATGCGACAGCACAATGAGCAGTTCTTC. Protein: CASSMRQHNEQFF.

This clone appeared a few times. This chain connects TRBV11-2 to TRBJ2-4, with 7 bases fitting TRBD2. J lost 0 bases, V lost 4 bases, and 9 bases had no gene match. This CDR3 has 17 amino acids. Looked up from germline, CDR1 is SGHAT and CDR2 is FQNNGV. The CDR3 loop is CASSSRTGGIAKNIQYF. CDR3 coding DNA: TGTGCCAGCAGCTCCCGGACGGGAGGAATAGCCAAAAACATTCAGTACTTC.

The rearrangement joins TRBV19 to TRBJ2-3, with TRBD1 identical over 7 bases. Germline CDR1 is LNHDA and CDR2 is SQIVND (reference sequence). With 2 bases clipped from V and 2 bases from J, the junction kept 4 bases outside the gene matches. The CDR3 extends over 15 amino acids. The CDR3 sequence is CASSIRQGDTDTQYF. In DNA, the CDR3 is TGTGCCAGTAGTATAAGACAGGGAGACACAGATACGCAGTATTTT.

This clone occurred a few times. The J gene is TRBJ1-1, the V gene TRBV2, with D possibly TRBD1 on 5 matching bases. Per germline, CDR1 SNHLY and CDR2 FYNNEI. V was pared by 8 bases and J by 5 bases, with 21 bases between. This CDR3 contains 15 residues. The DNA of the CDR3 is TGTGCCAGCCTACATGAATGGGCCCCAGGGACTGAAGCTTTCTTT. Its translation is CASLHEWAPGTEAFF.

This sequence joins TRBV6-5 and TRBJ2-7; 9 bases agree with TRBD2. Trimming removed 5 bases from V and 3 bases from J; junction bases left unmatched: 2. Germline CDR1 is MNHEY and CDR2 is SVGAGI. The CDR3 is 13 amino acids. The CDR3 sequence is CASSPTSGYEQYF. The CDR3 DNA sequence: TGTGCCAGCAGTCCGACTAGCGGCTACGAGCAGTACTTC.

This clone has only a few counts. CDR3 region: CSVGPGERRGYTF. CDR3 DNA: TGCAGCGTCGGTCCTGGGGAGAGGCGAGGCTACACCTTC. The chain links TRBV29-1 to TRBJ1-2; D not certain. Germline CDR1 reads SQVTM; CDR2 reads ANQGSEA. V lost 6 bases to trimming and J lost 8 bases, with 19 bases between them. This CDR3 region has 13 residues.

This clone was detected only a few times. The chain uses TRBV7-2 and TRBJ1-5; D perhaps matches TRBD1 (5 bases). The CDR3 is 15 amino acids. V dropped 1 base and J dropped 6 bases, with 13 bases sitting between them. CDR1 and CDR2 (germline): SGHTA, FQGNSA. The CDR3 region is CASSLGGQGSQPQHF. The CDR3 DNA is TGTGCCAGCAGCTTAGGAGGTCAGGGCTCTCAGCCCCAGCATTTT.